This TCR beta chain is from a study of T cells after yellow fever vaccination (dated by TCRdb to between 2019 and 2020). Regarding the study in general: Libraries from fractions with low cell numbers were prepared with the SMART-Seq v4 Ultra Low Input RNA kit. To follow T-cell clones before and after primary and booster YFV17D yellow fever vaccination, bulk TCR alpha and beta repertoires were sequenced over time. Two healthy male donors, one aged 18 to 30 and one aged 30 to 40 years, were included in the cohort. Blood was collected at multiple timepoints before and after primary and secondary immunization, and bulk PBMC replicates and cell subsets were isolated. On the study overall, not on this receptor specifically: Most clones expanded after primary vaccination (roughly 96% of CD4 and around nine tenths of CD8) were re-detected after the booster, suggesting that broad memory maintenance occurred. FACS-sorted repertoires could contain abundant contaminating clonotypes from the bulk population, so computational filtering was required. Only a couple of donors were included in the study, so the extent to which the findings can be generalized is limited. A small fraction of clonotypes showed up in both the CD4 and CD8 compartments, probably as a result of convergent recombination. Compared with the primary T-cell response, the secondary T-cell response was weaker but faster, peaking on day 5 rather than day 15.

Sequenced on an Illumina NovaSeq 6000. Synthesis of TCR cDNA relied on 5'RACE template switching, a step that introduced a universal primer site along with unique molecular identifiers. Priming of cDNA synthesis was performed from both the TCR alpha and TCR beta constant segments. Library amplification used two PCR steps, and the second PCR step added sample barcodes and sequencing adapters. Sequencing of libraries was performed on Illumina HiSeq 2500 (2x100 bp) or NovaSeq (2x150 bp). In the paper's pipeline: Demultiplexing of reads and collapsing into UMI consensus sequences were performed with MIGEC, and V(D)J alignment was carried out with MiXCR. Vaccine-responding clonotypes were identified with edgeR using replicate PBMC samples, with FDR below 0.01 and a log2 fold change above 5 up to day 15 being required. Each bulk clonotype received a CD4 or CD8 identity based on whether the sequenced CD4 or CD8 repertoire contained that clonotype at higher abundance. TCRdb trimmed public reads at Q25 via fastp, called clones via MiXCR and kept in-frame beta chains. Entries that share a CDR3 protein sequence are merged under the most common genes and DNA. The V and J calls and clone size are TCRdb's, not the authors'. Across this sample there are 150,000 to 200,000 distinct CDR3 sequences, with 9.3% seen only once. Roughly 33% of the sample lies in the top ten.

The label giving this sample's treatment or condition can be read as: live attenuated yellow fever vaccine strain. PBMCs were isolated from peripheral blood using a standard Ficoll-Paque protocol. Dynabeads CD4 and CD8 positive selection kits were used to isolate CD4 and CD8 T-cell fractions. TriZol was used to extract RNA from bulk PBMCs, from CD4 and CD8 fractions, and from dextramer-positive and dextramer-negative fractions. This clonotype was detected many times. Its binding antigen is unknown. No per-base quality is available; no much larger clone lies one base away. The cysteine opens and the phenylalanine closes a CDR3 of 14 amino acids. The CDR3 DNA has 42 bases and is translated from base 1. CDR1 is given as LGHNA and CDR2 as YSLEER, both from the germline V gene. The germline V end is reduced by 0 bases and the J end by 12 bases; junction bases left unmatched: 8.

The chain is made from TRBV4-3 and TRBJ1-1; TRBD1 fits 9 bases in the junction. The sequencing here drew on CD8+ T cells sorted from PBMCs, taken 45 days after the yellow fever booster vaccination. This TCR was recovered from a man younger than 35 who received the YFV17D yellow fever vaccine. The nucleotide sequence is TGCGCCAGCAGCCAAGATGGGGGACAGGGAGGGCCTTTCTTT. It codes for CASSQDGGQGGPFF.